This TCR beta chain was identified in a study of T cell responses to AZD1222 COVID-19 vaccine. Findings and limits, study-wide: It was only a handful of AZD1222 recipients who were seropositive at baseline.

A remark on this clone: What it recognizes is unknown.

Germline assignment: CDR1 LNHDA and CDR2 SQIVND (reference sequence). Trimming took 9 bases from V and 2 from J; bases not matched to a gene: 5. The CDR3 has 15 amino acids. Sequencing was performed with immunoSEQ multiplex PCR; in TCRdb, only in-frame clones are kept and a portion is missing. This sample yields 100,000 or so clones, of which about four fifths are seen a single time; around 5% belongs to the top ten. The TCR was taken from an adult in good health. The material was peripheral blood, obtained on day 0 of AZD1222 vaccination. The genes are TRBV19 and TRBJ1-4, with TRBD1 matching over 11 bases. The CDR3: CASRDRGITNEKLFF. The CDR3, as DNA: TGTGCCAGCCGGGACAGGGGGATTACTAATGAAAAACTGTTTTTT.